The clone carrying this T cell receptor (beta chain) has only a few counts. The antigen is not known. These data originate in a study of T-cell reconstitution after alpha-beta-depleted transplantation in children. Overall study results and limits: Several hundred expanded graft clones reportedly supplied alpha-beta T cells about two months after transplant. T cells produced anew were the main source of T-cell counts and diversity one year after transplant. Some patients showed high day-60 TCRbeta diversity, which derived from surviving recipient T cells and thymic progenitors.

It was with unique molecular identifiers that the TCRbeta library was prepared. MiXCR, run by TCRdb on the PCR reads, gives a single entry per CDR3 protein. The top ten clones hold around 4.8% of a sample with some 260,000 distinct CDR3 sequences, roughly a quarter of them seen once. The sequence was obtained from a female patient aged 2-10 years who had a stem cell transplant for congenital amegakaryocytic thrombocytopenia, so the T cells may come from the graft donor. The sequencing here drew on PBMCs, mostly from graft donor cells, taken 360 days after TCRalphabeta/CD19-depleted stem cell transplant.

CDR3 DNA sequence: TGTGCCAGCAGAGTCCCGGGGGGGACAAACGAAGAGACCCAGTACTTC. Amino acid sequence: CASRVPGGTNEETQYF. J is TRBJ2-5 and V is TRBV28; 8 positions match TRBD2. CDR1 MDHEN and CDR2 SYDVKM come from the germline V gene. This CDR3 comprises 16 residues. Trimming removed 6 bases from V and 3 bases from J; junction bases left unmatched: 12.